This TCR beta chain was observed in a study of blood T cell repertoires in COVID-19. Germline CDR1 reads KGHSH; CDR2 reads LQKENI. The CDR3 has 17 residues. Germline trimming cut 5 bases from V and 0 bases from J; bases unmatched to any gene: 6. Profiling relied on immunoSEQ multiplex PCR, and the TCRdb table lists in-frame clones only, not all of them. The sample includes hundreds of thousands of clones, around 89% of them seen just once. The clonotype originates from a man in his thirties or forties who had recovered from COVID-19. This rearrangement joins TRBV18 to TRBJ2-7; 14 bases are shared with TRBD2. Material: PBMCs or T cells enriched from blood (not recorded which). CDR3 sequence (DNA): TGTGCCAGCTCAATGACTAGCGGGAGGGCGAGCTCCTACGAGCAGTACTTC. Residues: CASSMTSGRASSYEQYF.